The entry that follows covers one T cell receptor (beta chain) sequence. Its antigen is not known. Stimulation used around 10 ug/mL lysate from CMV-infected fibroblasts. Memory cells lacking CD40L and CD69 with high CD45RO were sorted. For at least 4 years, plasma HIV-1 RNA was undetectable (<50 copies/mL). Sequencing used immunoSEQ version 4 in survey mode. Clones were read by immunoSEQ multiplex PCR, and TCRdb kept only the in-frame ones, dropping some. The sample records more than 30,000 clones, over 80% being singletons. This entry is derived from a study of persistence of HIV-infected CD4 T cells. Germline assignment: CDR1 SGHTA and CDR2 FQGNSA. V gave up 5 bases and J gave up 5 bases, with 18 bases separating them. The CDR3 covers 15 residues.

The sample here was CD4+ T cells sorted from PBMCs after roughly 17-hour stimulation, taken from a patient who received antiretroviral therapy. The clonotype was recovered from an adult woman with HIV who was CMV-seropositive. J is TRBJ2-5 and V is TRBV7-2, with D maybe TRBD1 (6 bases). The CDR3 DNA follows: TGTGCCAGCAGCACCGCGAGGGGCCAGGGGGAGACCCAGTACTTC. Amino acid sequence: CASSTARGQGETQYF.